The rows below give T cell receptor beta chains drawn from one sample of a study of T cell responses to AZD1222 COVID-19 vaccine. Sequenced by immunoSEQ multiplex PCR; TCRdb stores in-frame clones only, minus some. The sample yields 150,000 to 250,000 clones, approximately 95% seen once. The sample here was peripheral blood, taken 28 days after the second AZD1222 dose. The receptors shown here come from an adult who received the AZD1222 COVID-19 vaccine. The CDR3 runs from the conserved cysteine through the conserved F or W. D genes are given only for firm matches. Clone size is shown for a subset of rows, as once, few, many or a class of expanded clone.

D: -
J: TRBJ1-1
size: once
V: TRBV15
length: 15
CDR3: CATTGGVSRNTEAFF
DNA: TGTGCCACTACAGGTGGGGTAAGTCGGAACACTGAAGCTTTCTTT

D: TRBD2
J: TRBJ2-2
size: -
V: TRBV5-1
length: 16
CDR3: CASSSLAGDSTGELFF
DNA: TGCGCCAGCAGCTCACTAGCGGGGGATAGCACCGGGGAGCTGTTTTTT

D: -
J: TRBJ2-1
size: -
V: TRBV6-5
length: 16
CDR3: CASSYLSLTRSNEQFF
DNA: TGTGCCAGCAGTTACCTCTCACTAACAAGGAGCAATGAGCAGTTCTTC

D: -
J: TRBJ2-3
size: -
V: TRBV5-1
length: 16
CDR3: CASSLFQRDPPDTQYF
DNA: TGCGCCAGCAGCTTGTTCCAGAGGGATCCCCCAGATACGCAGTATTTT

D: -
J: TRBJ2-6
size: -
V: TRBV19
length: 16
CDR3: CASLDGGTSGANVLTF
DNA: TGTGCCTCCCTCGATGGGGGGACTTCTGGGGCCAACGTCCTGACTTTC

D: -
J: TRBJ2-7
size: -
V: TRBV6-5
length: 15
CDR3: CASSYSAGSSYEQYF
DNA: TGTGCCAGCAGTTACTCGGCAGGGAGCTCCTACGAGCAGTACTTC

D: -
J: TRBJ1-6
size: -
V: TRBV19
length: 14
CDR3: CASRYRENNSPLHF
DNA: TGTGCCAGTAGATACAGGGAAAATAATTCACCCCTCCACTTT

D: -
J: TRBJ1-4
size: -
V: TRBV18
length: 16
CDR3: CASSFFWREANEKLFF
DNA: TGTGCCAGCTCATTCTTCTGGCGGGAGGCTAATGAAAAACTGTTTTTT

D: -
J: TRBJ2-3
size: -
V: TRBV24-1
length: 16
CDR3: CATSDRASTSTDTQYF
DNA: TGTGCCACCAGTGACCGTGCCAGCACTAGCACAGATACGCAGTATTTT

D: TRBD1
J: TRBJ1-1
size: -
V: TRBV5-4
length: 15
CDR3: CASSGPGTGITEAFF
DNA: TGTGCCAGCAGCGGCCCCGGGACAGGGATCACTGAAGCTTTCTTT

D: TRBD1
J: TRBJ2-7
size: -
V: TRBV4-2
length: 17
CDR3: CASSRPGTGGIDSEQYF
DNA: TGTGCCAGCAGCCGGCCCGGGACAGGGGGTATCGATAGCGAGCAGTACTTC

D: TRBD2
J: TRBJ2-5
size: once
V: TRBV28
length: 18
CDR3: CASSPPPWRGWGTKTQYF
DNA: TGTGCCAGCAGTCCGCCTCCTTGGCGGGGGTGGGGTACGAAGACCCAGTACTTC

D: TRBD1
J: TRBJ1-5
size: few
V: TRBV2
length: 13
CDR3: CASQGDRNQPQHF
DNA: TGTGCCAGCCAGGGGGACAGAAATCAGCCCCAGCATTTT

D: -
J: TRBJ2-6
size: -
V: TRBV5-6
length: 13
CDR3: CASSGGRANVLTF
DNA: TGTGCCAGCAGCGGGGGAAGGGCCAACGTCCTGACTTTC

D: -
J: TRBJ1-4
size: few
V: TRBV6-5
length: 14
CDR3: CASSYSGQYEKLFF
DNA: TGTGCCAGCAGTTACTCGGGACAATATGAAAAACTGTTTTTT

D: -
J: TRBJ1-2
size: once
V: TRBV19
length: 14
CDR3: CASSSGPGDYGYTF
DNA: TGTGCCAGTAGTTCCGGGCCCGGGGACTATGGCTACACCTTC